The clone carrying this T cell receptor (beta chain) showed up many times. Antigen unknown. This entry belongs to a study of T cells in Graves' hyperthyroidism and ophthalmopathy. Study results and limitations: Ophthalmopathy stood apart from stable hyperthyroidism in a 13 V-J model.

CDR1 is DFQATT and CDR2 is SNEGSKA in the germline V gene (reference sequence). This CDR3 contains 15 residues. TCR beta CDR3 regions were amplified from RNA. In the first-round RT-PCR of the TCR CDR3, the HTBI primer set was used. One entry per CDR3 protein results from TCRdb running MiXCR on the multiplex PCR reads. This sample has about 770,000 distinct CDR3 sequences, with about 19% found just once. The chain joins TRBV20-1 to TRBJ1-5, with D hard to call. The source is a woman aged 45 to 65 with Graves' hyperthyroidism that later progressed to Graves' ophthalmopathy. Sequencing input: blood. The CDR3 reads CSAGKMGVSNQPQHF. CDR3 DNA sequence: TGCAGCGCGGGAAAGATGGGTGTGAGCAATCAGCCCCAGCATTTT.